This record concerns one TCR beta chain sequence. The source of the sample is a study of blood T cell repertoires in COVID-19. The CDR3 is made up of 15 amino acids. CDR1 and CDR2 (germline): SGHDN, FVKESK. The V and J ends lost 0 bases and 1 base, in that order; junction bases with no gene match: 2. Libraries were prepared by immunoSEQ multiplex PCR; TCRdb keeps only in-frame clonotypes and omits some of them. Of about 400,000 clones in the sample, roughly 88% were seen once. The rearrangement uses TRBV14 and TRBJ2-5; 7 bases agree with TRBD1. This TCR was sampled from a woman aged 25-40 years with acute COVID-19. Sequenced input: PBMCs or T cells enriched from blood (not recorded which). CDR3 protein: CASSQEGTVQETQYF. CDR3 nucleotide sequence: TGTGCCAGCAGCCAAGAAGGGACAGTCCAAGAGACCCAGTACTTC.